Listed here are 19 T cell receptor beta chains from one sample, sequenced in a study of beta chain features in type 1 diabetes. All of the isolated RNA was reverse transcribed, so expressed TCRB transcripts were sequenced. The assay was immunoSEQ multiplex PCR, and TCRdb's table has in-frame clones only and misses some. This table holds roughly 150,000 clones, about 8.1% found once. The specimen was central memory CD4+ T cells from blood. The receptors shown here come from a man between 18 and 35 years old in good health.

This clone came up a few times. The CDR3 does not end in the conserved phenylalanine or tryptophan, so this is likely a read error. No DNA is shown, since the ends of the CDR3 on it are uncertain; the CDR3 is the one TCRdb lists. CDR3 sequence reads: CASSSVTGQGAMAV. The V and J genes are TRBV5-4 and TRBJ1-1; the DNA was not used to check the table's D call, TRBD1. Counting both end residues, the CDR3 totals 14 amino acids. CDR1 SGHNT and CDR2 YYREEE come from the germline V gene (reference sequence).

J is TRBJ2-3 and V is TRBV2, with 8 bases fitting TRBD1. There are 14 residues in the CDR3. The V segment lost 7 bases and the J segment 4 bases; nucleotides outside the gene matches: 7. Per germline, CDR1 SNHLY and CDR2 FYNNEI. The DNA of the CDR3 is TGTGCCAGCACCGCGGACAGGGATCCAGATACGCAGTATTTT. It codes for CASTADRDPDTQYF.

The chain is built from TRBV28 and TRBJ2-7; 7 bases map to TRBD1. The CDR3 spans 11 residues. V was clipped by 8 bases and J by 6 bases; unmatched bases: 4. Germline-derived CDR1 and CDR2 are MDHEN and SYDVKM. CDR3 in amino acids: CASLRGREQYF. CDR3 in DNA: TGTGCCAGCCTTAGGGGGCGCGAGCAGTACTTC.

The chain employs TRBV28 and TRBJ2-1; 7 nucleotides align to TRBD2. This CDR3 is built from 16 residues. With 7 bases clipped from V and 8 bases from J, the junction kept 17 bases outside the gene matches. CDR1 is MDHEN and CDR2 is SYDVKM in the germline V gene. CDR3 sequence (DNA): TGTGCCAGCATGTTCGGCGGCGGGAGTCGGTTCGATGAGCAGTTCTTC. This translates into CASMFGGGSRFDEQFF.

This clone was counted only a few times. J is TRBJ1-1 and V is TRBV7-2; 12 bases agree with TRBD1. V lost 4 bases and J lost 6; bases outside the gene matches: 3. The CDR3 has 14 amino acids. The germline CDR1 and CDR2 sequences are SGHTA and FQGNSA. CDR3 loop: CASSWGQGASEAFF. CDR3 DNA: TGTGCCAGCAGCTGGGGACAGGGGGCGTCTGAAGCTTTCTTT.

This clone has more than one count but fewer than ten. The chain recombines TRBV13 with TRBJ2-1; 7 nucleotides line up with TRBD1. J was trimmed by 1 base and V by 5 bases; bases with no gene match: 2. The germline gives CDR1 PRHDT, CDR2 FYEKMQ (reference sequence). The CDR3 runs 14 residues. CDR3 amino acids: CASSPGQSYNEQFF. For the CDR3, the DNA is TGTGCCAGCAGCCCGGGACAGTCCTACAATGAGCAGTTCTTC.

This chain joins TRBV28 and TRBJ1-5; D is unresolved. The CDR3 sequence is 14 residues long. Germline V lookup: CDR1 MDHEN, CDR2 SYDVKM. V was cut by 2 bases and J by 4 bases, with 9 bases left in between. CDR3 coding DNA: TGTGCCAGCAGTTTAGTCCAGGTGAATCAGCCCCAGCATTTT. It translates to CASSLVQVNQPQHF. The whole variable domain, remainder taken from reference TRBV28 and TRBJ1-5, is DVKVTQSSRYLVKRTGEKVFLECVQDMDHENMFWYRQDPGLGLRLIYFSYDVKMKEKGDIPEGYSVSREKKERFSLILESASTNQTSMYLCASSLVQVNQPQHFGDGTRLSIL.

The chain is built from TRBV7-9 and TRBJ2-5; 10 bases line up with TRBD2. Germline loops: CDR1 SEHNR, CDR2 FQNEAQ (reference sequence). CDR3 size: 17 residues. J gave up 7 bases and V 3 bases, and 14 bases lay outside the gene matches. The CDR3 reads CASSLASASGRLGTQYF. The CDR3 DNA sequence: TGTGCCAGCAGCTTGGCGTCTGCTAGCGGGAGATTGGGGACCCAGTACTTC.

The chain uses TRBV30 and TRBJ1-5; TRBD1 is a possible D gene (5 bases). Between the trimmed V and J ends, which lost 4 bases and 2 bases, there was a span of 9 bases. Looked up from germline, CDR1 is GTSNPN and CDR2 is SVGIG (reference sequence). The CDR3 has 13 amino acids. The CDR3 region is CAWKGARNQPQHF. Here the CDR3 DNA reads TGTGCCTGGAAAGGGGCACGCAATCAGCCCCAGCATTTT.

This clone has just a few counts. The rearrangement joins TRBV6-1 to TRBJ2-5, with TRBD2 identical over 7 bases. The CDR3 has 13 amino acids. Per the germline V gene, CDR1 is MNHNS and CDR2 is SASEGT. The V and J ends lost 8 bases and 0 bases, in that order; junction bases with no gene match: 3. The CDR3 DNA is TGTGCCAGCGGGGAGGGACACCAAGAGACCCAGTACTTC. It is translated as CASGEGHQETQYF.

In DNA form, the CDR3 reads TGCGCCAGCAGCCAAGGACAGGGGGCGAACACCGGGGAGCTGTTTTTT. It is translated as CASSQGQGANTGELFF. The J gene is TRBJ2-2, the V gene TRBV4-3, with 9 bases that match TRBD1. The CDR3 is 16 amino acids. Germline V lookup: CDR1 LGHNA, CDR2 YSLEER. Trimming cost V 1 base and J 0 bases; bases outside gene matches: 0.

This clone was found a few times. The chain links TRBV29-1 to TRBJ1-2, with 7 bases identical to TRBD1. The CDR3 contains 15 residues. V shed 7 bases and J 5 bases; nucleotides not matched to a gene: 16. Germline CDR1 SQVTM, CDR2 ANQGSEA. The CDR3 region is CSATRSGGSDYGYTF. DNA for the CDR3: TGCAGCGCCACTAGGTCAGGGGGAAGCGATTATGGCTACACCTTC.

The V and J genes are TRBV28 and TRBJ1-2, with TRBD1 as a possible D gene (6 bases). The CDR3 runs 13 residues. Germline loops: CDR1 MDHEN, CDR2 SYDVKM. V was clipped by 6 bases and J by 2 bases, with 10 bases between them. The CDR3, as DNA: TGTGCCAGCAGCGGGGACACCAACTATGGCTACACCTTC. It translates to CASSGDTNYGYTF.

The rearrangement joins TRBV11-3 to TRBJ2-2; D not resolved. CDR1 SGHNT and CDR2 YENEEA come from the germline V gene. The CDR3 consists of 12 residues. Deletions cut 10 bases from V and 5 bases from J, with 11 bases between. The CDR3 coding sequence is TGTGCCACCGGTCGGTCAACCGGGGAGCTGTTTTTT. Its translation is CATGRSTGELFF.

This clone was detected only a few times. J is TRBJ2-4 and V is TRBV7-2, with 8 positions matching TRBD2. The V and J ends lost 1 base and 3 bases, in that order; junction bases with no gene match: 2. Germline CDR1 SGHTA, CDR2 FQGNSA. The length of the CDR3 is 15 residues. The CDR3 DNA reads TGTGCCAGCAGCTTAGTAGCGGGGAACAAAAACATTCAGTACTTC. This encodes CASSLVAGNKNIQYF.

The rearrangement uses TRBV7-8 and TRBJ2-5, with 11 positions matching TRBD2. CDR1 is SGHVS and CDR2 is FQNEAQ in the germline V gene. Trimming at V came to 4 bases and at J to 3 bases, leaving 4 bases not matched to a gene. The CDR3 consists of 15 residues. CDR3 sequence (DNA): TGTGCCAGCAGCTCCCAGGGACTAGCGGAAGAGACCCAGTACTTC. It codes for CASSSQGLAEETQYF.

V usage is TRBV5-5 and J usage is TRBJ1-2, with TRBD1 identical over 10 bases. V dropped 4 bases and J dropped 8; count of bases not matched to a gene: 11. Germline assignment: CDR1 SGHKS and CDR2 YYEKEE (reference sequence). The CDR3 is made up of 15 amino acids. DNA for the CDR3: TGTGCCAGCAGCCAGCCCCTCGGGACAGGGGACGGCTACACCTTC. Encoded protein: CASSQPLGTGDGYTF.

The chain is built from TRBV2 and TRBJ1-1; 9 bases agree with TRBD1. Germline values: CDR1 SNHLY, CDR2 FYNNEI. V shed 6 bases, J shed 4 bases, and the junction held 9 bases outside the gene matches. The CDR3 is 15 amino acids. CDR3 region: CASSGGQGGVTEAFF. The DNA of the CDR3 is TGTGCCAGCAGCGGGGGACAGGGAGGTGTCACTGAAGCTTTCTTT.

The sample holds a few counts of this clone. The chain is built from TRBV29-1 and TRBJ2-2; 8 bases are shared with TRBD2. J lost 6 bases, V lost 3 bases, and 6 bases had no gene match. The CDR3 consists of 14 residues. The germline gives CDR1 SQVTM, CDR2 ANQGSEA. The CDR3 DNA reads as TGCAGCGTTGACTTCGGGAGGGGGGCCGGGGAGCTGTTTTTT. Protein product: CSVDFGRGAGELFF.